A selection of T cell receptor beta chains follows, all from one sample in a study of blood T cell repertoires in COVID-19. The table came from immunoSEQ multiplex PCR; TCRdb's copy has only in-frame clones and leaves some out. Of under 450,000 clones listed, 70% to 90% were seen once; the top ten hold roughly 1.6%. Input material: peripheral blood. Receptors originate from a woman aged 40 to 49 with COVID-19, enrolled during active disease. Each CDR3 is given without its conserved first and last residue. The D gene is left open where the match is weak. Size tells how often a clone was seen (once, few, many) or the class of an expanded clone, and some rows leave it out.

j_call	clone_size	v_call	d_call	cdr3_aa
TRBJ1-4	-	TRBV30	-	ACPQGQNEKLF
TRBJ1-2	-	TRBV5-1	-	ASSLALNYGYT
TRBJ2-5	-	TRBV29-1	-	SSRQALETQY
TRBJ1-6	-	TRBV6-2/TRBV6-3	-	ASSTGDSPLH
TRBJ1-2	-	TRBV19	-	ASSIGTGSNYGYT
TRBJ2-3	-	TRBV24-1	TRBD2	ATSDPSPSGMGDTQY
TRBJ1-2	-	TRBV19	-	ASSIGTIPDYGYT
TRBJ1-5	-	TRBV28	-	ASSLRIRGNQPQH
TRBJ1-4	-	TRBV12-3/TRBV12-4	-	ASSTRTVEKLF
TRBJ1-1	-	TRBV14	TRBD1	ASSQRRQGGTEAF
TRBJ2-2	-	TRBV5-1	-	ASSLVGRANTGELF
TRBJ1-1	-	TRBV6-5	-	ASSSRGNTEAF
TRBJ2-1	-	TRBV15	TRBD1	ATSMGTGYLVGNEQF
TRBJ1-3	once	TRBV24-1	TRBD1	ATSDGRTGGNTIY
TRBJ1-1	-	TRBV28	-	ASSPPQRGRTEAF
TRBJ2-1	-	TRBV7-3	TRBD2	ASSKGLAGGHDNEQF
TRBJ2-1	once	TRBV28	TRBD1	ASMGTGARDEQF
TRBJ2-5	-	TRBV7-9	-	ASSARGFKETQY
TRBJ2-5	few	TRBV5-4	-	ASAGQQSQETQY
TRBJ2-2	-	TRBV5-6	-	ASTGGGTGELF
TRBJ1-6	once	TRBV10-3	TRBD1	AITGGTGSSPLH
TRBJ2-3	-	TRBV29-1	TRBD1	SGRTGRTDTQY
TRBJ1-2	-	TRBV10-3	-	AISDGGSPGYGYT
TRBJ1-3	-	TRBV6-5	TRBD1	ASRATGTSGNTIY
TRBJ1-6	-	TRBV7-2	-	ASSLGQGGFNSPLH
TRBJ1-1	-	TRBV9	-	ASSVEGGRMNTEAF
TRBJ2-5	-	TRBV7-2	TRBD1	ASSLAVGQETQY
TRBJ2-1	-	TRBV10-3	-	AISEGQPSSYNEQF
TRBJ2-7	few	TRBV27	TRBD1	ASRGGRRSYEQY
TRBJ1-2	-	TRBV5-1	TRBD1	ASSLDRDRGNYGYT
TRBJ1-4	-	TRBV5-1	-	ASSPDSREKLF
TRBJ2-1	-	TRBV6-2/TRBV6-3	TRBD2	ASSGLAGSSYNEQF
TRBJ2-1	-	TRBV7-3	TRBD2	ASSSLPTSGLGGEQF
TRBJ2-1	-	TRBV16	TRBD1	ASSQFPGTADYNEQF
TRBJ1-2	-	TRBV3-1/TRBV3-2	-	ASSQSPGIEGYT
TRBJ1-6	few	TRBV18	-	ASSPRGPPTNSPLH
TRBJ1-4	few	TRBV3-1/TRBV3-2	-	ASSQVGRNEKLF
TRBJ2-5	-	TRBV6-5	-	ASSYSRLGGETQY
TRBJ2-1	-	TRBV6-1	TRBD2	ASSEAGGVRQF
TRBJ2-2	-	TRBV5-1	TRBD2	ASNVAGGYAGELF
TRBJ2-1	-	TRBV24-1	TRBD1	ATSDLRQGSTYEQF
TRBJ2-1	-	TRBV4-1	TRBD1	ASSQDRGTGVYNEQF
TRBJ1-2	-	TRBV19	-	ASTALSESSYGYT
TRBJ1-2	-	TRBV12-3/TRBV12-4	-	ASSLQQSYGYT
TRBJ2-1	once	TRBV12-3/TRBV12-4	-	ASSPEAYNEQF
TRBJ1-1	-	TRBV12-3/TRBV12-4	-	ASSFVPSGAF
TRBJ1-3	-	TRBV7-9	-	ASSPSVWPREGNTIY
TRBJ1-1	once	TRBV28	-	ASSLHYGQLAEAF
TRBJ1-2	few	TRBV3-1/TRBV3-2	-	ASSQGSTEPYGYT
TRBJ1-1	-	TRBV28	TRBD1	ASRPIQGASAF
TRBJ1-1	once	TRBV12-3/TRBV12-4	-	ASSLGGFEAF
TRBJ2-3	once	TRBV10-2	TRBD2	ASAVGAGNGVDTQY
TRBJ2-7	-	TRBV7-2	-	ASSLADWRGTYEQY
TRBJ1-6	-	TRBV3-1/TRBV3-2	TRBD1	ASSQDRGDSPLH